This TCR beta chain was sequenced during a study of T cells in Graves' hyperthyroidism and ophthalmopathy. This CDR3 is 15 amino acids long. V lost 1 base, J lost 2 bases, and 11 bases lay in between. The germline gives CDR1 MNHNS, CDR2 SASEGT. The table lists this clonotype with many counts. Amplification targeted TCR beta CDR3 regions from RNA transcripts. Initially, a first-round RT-PCR of the TCR CDR3 employed the HTBI primer set. Each CDR3 protein gets one entry after TCRdb re-called the multiplex PCR reads with MiXCR. The sample contains about 350,000 distinct CDR3 sequences, about 18% of which appear only once.

V gene TRBV6-1 combines with J gene TRBJ1-1; a possible D gene is TRBD1 (5 bases). Sequenced input: blood. The receptor was derived from a woman between 18 and 29 years old with Graves' hyperthyroidism. The DNA of the CDR3 is TGTGCCAGCAGTGAAGGAGCGGGGCCTAACACTGAAGCTTTCTTT. Translation: CASSEGAGPNTEAFF.